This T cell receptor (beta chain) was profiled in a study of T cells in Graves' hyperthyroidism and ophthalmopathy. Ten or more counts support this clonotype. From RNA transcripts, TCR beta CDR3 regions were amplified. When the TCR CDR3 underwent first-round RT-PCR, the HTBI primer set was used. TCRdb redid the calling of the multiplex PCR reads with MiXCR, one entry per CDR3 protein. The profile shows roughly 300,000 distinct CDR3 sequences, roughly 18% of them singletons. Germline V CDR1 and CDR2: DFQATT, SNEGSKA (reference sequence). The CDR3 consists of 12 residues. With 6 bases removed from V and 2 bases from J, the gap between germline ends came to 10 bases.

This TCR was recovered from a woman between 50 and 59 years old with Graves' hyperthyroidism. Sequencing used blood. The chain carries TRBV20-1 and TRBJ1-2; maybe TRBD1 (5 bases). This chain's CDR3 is CSASRDNYGYTF. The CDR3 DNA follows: TGCAGTGCCTCCAGGGACAACTATGGCTACACCTTC.